These T cell receptor beta chains were read from a single sample in a study of Graves' ophthalmopathy and Graves' hyperthyroidism. TCRdb reprocessed the multiplex PCR reads with MiXCR, giving one entry per CDR3 protein. The repertoire holds over a million distinct CDR3 sequences, with 36% as singletons. The source material was peripheral blood or thyroid tissue (not recorded which). The receptor source for this set is an adult man with Graves' hyperthyroidism. The CDR3 runs from the conserved cysteine through the conserved F or W. Each record gives: clone size, V gene, J gene, D gene, CDR3 DNA, CDR3 protein. The D gene is left open where the match is weak. Some rows mark clone size as missing; the rest say once, few, many or name a class of expanded clone.

many	TRBV20-1	TRBJ2-6	.	TGCAGTGCTGTCCCTTTGGGCTCTGGGGCCAACGTCCTGACTTTC	CSAVPLGSGANVLTF
.	TRBV7-9	TRBJ1-2	.	TGTGCCAGCAGCTTTGACAGTCTAAGAGGCTACACCTTC	CASSFDSLRGYTF
.	TRBV20-1	TRBJ1-5	TRBD1	TGCAGTGCTAGGCCTCGGAGGACAGGGAAAGCGGACCAGCCCCAGCATTTT	CSARPRRTGKADQPQHF
.	TRBV19	TRBJ1-5	.	TGTGCCAGCGGACCCCGAGGGATCCATCAGCCCCAGCATTTT	CASGPRGIHQPQHF
.	TRBV10-3	TRBJ1-2	.	TGTGCCATCAGTTGGGAAAGGAATGGCTACACCTTC	CAISWERNGYTF
.	TRBV12-3/TRBV12-4	TRBJ1-3	.	TGTGCCAGCAGTCAATTGACCGACCGAGGAAACACCATATATTTT	CASSQLTDRGNTIYF
.	TRBV7-2	TRBJ2-7	.	TGTGCCAGCAGCTTAGGGGGCGGAAAAACAACCTACGAGCAGTACTTC	CASSLGGGKTTYEQYF
.	TRBV11-3	TRBJ2-7	.	TGTGCCAGCAGCTTAGATACTGAGCTGTACTTC	CASSLDTELYF
.	TRBV2	TRBJ2-4	.	TGTGCCAGCAGCTCGACTACTGGGAACATTCAGTACTTC	CASSSTTGNIQYF
many	TRBV7-9	TRBJ1-4	.	TGTGCCAGCAGCTTCGGCAGTAATGAAAAACTGTTTTTT	CASSFGSNEKLFF
few	TRBV10-3	TRBJ1-2	TRBD1	TGTGCCATCAACCAGGGACAGCCCGCCTATGGCTACACCTTC	CAINQGQPAYGYTF
.	TRBV24-1	TRBJ2-1	.	TGTGCCACCAGGGACCAAAGGGTGGGCAATGAGCAGTTCTTC	CATRDQRVGNEQFF
.	TRBV28	TRBJ2-7	TRBD2	TGTGCCAGCCCCGGGGGGGGACAATCCTACGAGCAGTACTTC	CASPGGGQSYEQYF
few	TRBV30	TRBJ2-7	.	TGTGCCTGGGAGTCAGCTTCCTACGAGCAGTACTTC	CAWESASYEQYF
.	TRBV7-2	TRBJ2-2	.	TGTGCCAGCAGTTTCGGGCCTAGGGGCACCGGGGAGCTGTTTTTT	CASSFGPRGTGELFF
.	TRBV7-9	TRBJ1-6	.	TGTGCCAGCAGCCAAGAGGCGCTAGGGCTGGGGGTAAATTCACCCCTCCACTTT	CASSQEALGLGVNSPLHF
few	TRBV12-3/TRBV12-4	TRBJ1-3	.	TGTGCCAGCAGTTTGCTCACAGGGACCGGAAACACCATATATTTT	CASSLLTGTGNTIYF
many	TRBV4-3	TRBJ2-6	.	TGCGCCAGCAGCCAAGATCGACCGTCTGGGGCCAACGTCCTGACTTTC	CASSQDRPSGANVLTF
many	TRBV20-1	TRBJ1-5	.	TGCAGTGCTCGCCGAGGGACGGGAAATCAGCCCCAGCATTTT	CSARRGTGNQPQHF
few	TRBV10-3	TRBJ1-2	TRBD1	TGTGCCATCAGTCCCTGGGAGGACAGGGGAAACTATGGCTACACCTTC	CAISPWEDRGNYGYTF
.	TRBV15	TRBJ1-2	.	TGTGCCACCAGCAGAGTACCCGACGGAAGCCATGGCTACACCTTC	CATSRVPDGSHGYTF
.	TRBV6-2/TRBV6-3	TRBJ1-1	.	TGTGCCAGCACGAGGATGAACACTGAAGCTTTCTTT	CASTRMNTEAFF
.	TRBV29-1	TRBJ1-1	.	TGCAGCGACAGGAACACTGAAGCTTTCTTT	CSDRNTEAFF
.	TRBV10-3	TRBJ1-6	.	TGTGCCATCAGTGAACCCTCCTATAATTCACCCCTCCACTTT	CAISEPSYNSPLHF
few	TRBV20-1	TRBJ1-4	.	TGCAGTGCTAGAGTTCACGTGCCCAATGAAAAACTGTTTTTT	CSARVHVPNEKLFF
.	TRBV27	TRBJ1-2	TRBD1	TGTGCCAGCAGGCAGGGACAGAGCTATTACTATGGCTACACCTTC	CASRQGQSYYYGYTF
.	TRBV30	TRBJ1-2	.	TGTGCCTGGAGCGACGCTGGGGGGGGCCAGGGCTACACCTTC	CAWSDAGGGQGYTF
.	TRBV7-8	TRBJ1-1	.	TGTGCCAGCAGCTTGGGGGCCCAGGGTGTGGGAGCTTTCTTT	CASSLGAQGVGAFF
many	TRBV13	TRBJ2-5	TRBD2	TGTGCCAGCAAGGAGCGGGGCCTCCAAGAGACCCAGTACTTC	CASKERGLQETQYF
.	TRBV20-1	TRBJ2-3	TRBD1	TGCAGTGCTACCCGACAGGGGGCCCTTTATACGCAGTATTTT	CSATRQGALYTQYF
few	TRBV20-1	TRBJ1-3	.	TGCAGTGCGGAGGGGGGAGGGACACCTTTCTCTGGAAACACCATATATTTT	CSAEGGGTPFSGNTIYF
few	TRBV7-2	TRBJ2-5	.	TGTGCCAGCAGCTTAATGATTTTTCGCAGGGTCGGCGGGGAGACCCAGTACTTC	CASSLMIFRRVGGETQYF
once	TRBV29-1	TRBJ1-1	TRBD1	TGCAGCGTTGCCGAGCAGGGGGCACCGAACACTGAAGCTTTCTTT	CSVAEQGAPNTEAFF
.	TRBV2	TRBJ1-2	.	TGTGCCAGCAGTGGCGGGAGTATGGACGGCTACACCTTC	CASSGGSMDGYTF
few	TRBV30	TRBJ2-5	.	TGTGCCTGGGGGGCGTGGACCCAGTACTTC	CAWGAWTQYF
.	TRBV19	TRBJ2-5	.	TGTGCCAGCGCCAGGGTTCAAGAGACCCAGTACTTC	CASARVQETQYF
once	TRBV30	TRBJ2-7	.	TGTGCCTGGAGTTACCACTACGAGCAGTACTTC	CAWSYHYEQYF
.	TRBV29-1	TRBJ1-2	TRBD1	TGCAGCGGCACAGGACAGGCCCCAATCTATGGCTACACCTTC	CSGTGQAPIYGYTF
.	TRBV12-3/TRBV12-4	TRBJ2-2	.	TGTGCCAGCAGTCTCCGAGGGTCAGGGGACACCGGGGAGCTGTTTTTT	CASSLRGSGDTGELFF
.	TRBV10-3	TRBJ2-7	TRBD2	TGTGCCGGCGGGAGAGAGGGCCTGGGGTACGAGCAGTACTTC	CAGGREGLGYEQYF
.	TRBV11-2	TRBJ2-7	.	TGTGCCAGCAGTACCCCCGCGGCGGGAAGCGGATATGAGCAGTACTTC	CASSTPAAGSGYEQYF
many	TRBV20-1	TRBJ2-7	TRBD2	TGCAGTGCTAGATCGCGCGAGACTAGCGGGAGCCAAAGCCCCTACGAGCAGTACTTC	CSARSRETSGSQSPYEQYF
many	TRBV24-1	TRBJ1-2	.	TGTGCCACCAGTGACCCTTTGCAAACAAGGGACGTCGGTGGCTACACCTTC	CATSDPLQTRDVGGYTF
many	TRBV5-1	TRBJ1-2	.	TGCGCCAGCAGCCGCTCGAGGAGCCTCTCCGGGGACTATGGCTACACCTTC	CASSRSRSLSGDYGYTF
many	TRBV29-1	TRBJ2-2	.	TGCAGCGTTGCAGGCGGACAGCCCAGTAGCACCGGGGAGCTGTTTTTT	CSVAGGQPSSTGELFF
many	TRBV7-2	TRBJ2-5	.	TGTGCCAGTGCTGTAGCAGAGACCCAGTACTTC	CASAVAETQYF
few	TRBV19	TRBJ2-7	.	TGTGCCAGTAGATCCCCCTACGAGCAGTACTTC	CASRSPYEQYF
few	TRBV7-2	TRBJ2-5	.	TGTGCCAGCAGTCCCCTGGGGTGGGAAGAGACCCAGTACTTC	CASSPLGWEETQYF
many	TRBV7-9	TRBJ1-2	.	TGTGCCAGCAGCTGGATAGACCTGTACCCCGGCTACACCTTC	CASSWIDLYPGYTF
many	TRBV5-6	TRBJ1-2	.	TGTGCCAGCAGCTCACCCCGGGGTTCCAACTATGGCTACACCTTC	CASSSPRGSNYGYTF
few	TRBV5-6	TRBJ2-6	TRBD1	TGTGCCAGCAGCTTGGTACAGACAGGGGGCCCTGGGGCCAACGTCCTGACTTTC	CASSLVQTGGPGANVLTF